These 30 T cell receptor beta chains were sequenced from one sample in a study of identical twins. TCRdb passed the 5' RACE reads through MiXCR, listing each CDR3 protein once. Of 200,000 to 250,000 distinct CDR3 sequences in the sample, around 6.8% were seen once. This sample also appeared in a second study, on yellow fever vaccine responses in identical twins.

Sequenced sample: memory (CD45RO+) T cells sorted from blood. The receptors shown here come from a woman aged 18-29 years in good health.

This clonotype came up a few times. This chain links TRBV7-9 with TRBJ2-7, with 10 nucleotides matching TRBD1. CDR1 is SEHNR and CDR2 is FQNEAQ in the germline V gene (reference sequence). This CDR3 region has 16 residues. V dropped 4 bases and J dropped 0; count of bases not matched to a gene: 6. CDR3 bases: TGTGCCAGCAGCTCCTTCCGACAGGGGGCCTCCTACGAGCAGTACTTC. It encodes CASSSFRQGASYEQYF.

CDR3 nucleotides: TGCAGTGCTAGAGACAATTCACAGGGGGCGAGGCGGGGCTACACCTTC. This sequence encodes CSARDNSQGARRGYTF. This rearrangement joins TRBV20-1 to TRBJ1-2, with 9 bases identical to TRBD1. Germline-derived CDR1 and CDR2 are DFQATT and SNEGSKA (reference sequence). The CDR3 sequence is 16 residues long. V dropped 0 bases and J dropped 8; count of bases not matched to a gene: 13.

There are many counts of this clonotype. V gene TRBV4-3 combines with J gene TRBJ1-6, with D maybe TRBD1 (5 bases). This CDR3 region has 15 residues. Germline lookup yields CDR1 LGHNA and CDR2 YSLEER. V lost 1 base, J lost 9 bases, and 13 bases lay in between. The CDR3 nucleotides are TGCGCCAGCAGCCAAGGGGAAGGGGCCCGTTCACCCCTCCACTTT. Protein: CASSQGEGARSPLHF.

The sample holds many counts of this clonotype. CDR3 region: CASSERDSTDTQYF. The CDR3 DNA sequence: TGTGCCAGCAGTGAGCGAGATAGCACAGATACGCAGTATTTT. The J gene is TRBJ2-3, the V gene TRBV6-4; D gene ambiguous. This CDR3 has 14 residues. CDR1 and CDR2 (germline): MRHNA, SNTAGT. The V gene lost 3 bases and the J gene lost 0 bases, with 7 bases spanning the gap.

The sample holds many counts of this clonotype. The chain employs TRBV4-2 and TRBJ2-1; 9 bases are a match to TRBD2. Germline V gene lookup returns CDR1 LGHNA and CDR2 YNFKEQ. The CDR3 is made up of 15 amino acids. The V segment lost 4 bases and the J segment 8 bases; nucleotides outside the gene matches: 9. This chain's CDR3 is CASSPRLAEGDEQFF. CDR3 DNA sequence: TGTGCCAGCAGCCCCCGACTAGCGGAGGGGGATGAGCAGTTCTTC.

The chain has TRBV12-3 or TRBV12-4 and TRBJ2-1; D uncertain. The CDR3 consists of 11 residues. V was shortened by 5 bases and J by 9 bases, with 8 bases between the two germline ends. The CDR3 DNA reads TGTGCCAGCAGTCCTGATTTTGAGCAGTTCTTC. Translated, it gives CASSPDFEQFF.

This clonotype was picked up a small number of times. The chain has TRBV25-1 and TRBJ2-3; 11 positions agree with TRBD2. Per the germline V gene, CDR1 is MGHDK and CDR2 is SYGVNS. V gave up 5 bases and J gave up 6 bases; unmatched junction bases: 13. This CDR3 has 17 amino acids. CDR3 nucleotide sequence: TGTGCCAGCAGTCTCGGGACTAGCGGTGGAAGGATGGATACGCAGTATTTT. This codes for CASSLGTSGGRMDTQYF.

This clonotype was picked up many times. V and J are TRBV29-1 and TRBJ1-4; D uncertain. This CDR3 is built from 11 residues. Germline CDR1 and CDR2: SQVTM and ANQGSEA. The V and J ends lost 2 bases and 6 bases respectively, with 4 bases between them. The CDR3: CSVESYEKLFF. The CDR3 region has the DNA TGCAGCGTTGAAAGTTATGAAAAACTGTTTTTT.

The chain employs TRBV2 and TRBJ2-5, with D perhaps matching TRBD1 or TRBD2 (5 bases each). Per the germline V gene, CDR1 is SNHLY and CDR2 is FYNNEI. The CDR3 has 13 residues. V lost 4 bases to trimming and J lost 5 bases, with 11 bases between them. The chain's CDR3 is CASSVGDSETQYF. The CDR3 DNA sequence: TGTGCCAGCAGTGTGGGGGATTCGGAGACCCAGTACTTC.

This chain connects TRBV7-2 to TRBJ2-7; D gene unclear. The germline V gene encodes CDR1 SGHTA and CDR2 FQGNSA. The V end lost 0 bases, the J end lost 1 base, and 10 bases lay between the germline ends. The CDR3 is 15 amino acids. Here the CDR3 reads CASSLAADGSYEQYF. The CDR3 DNA is TGTGCCAGCAGCTTAGCTGCGGACGGATCCTACGAGCAGTACTTC.

This clonotype was recorded a few times. Written as DNA, the CDR3 is TGTGCCAGCACCTACTTATCGGGACAGGGTGGCTACACCTTC. Amino acid sequence: CASTYLSGQGGYTF. This sequence joins TRBV6-5 and TRBJ1-2, with 9 bases that match TRBD1. Germline-derived CDR1 and CDR2 are MNHEY and SVGAGI. Trimming at V came to 7 bases and at J to 7 bases, leaving 10 bases not matched to a gene. This CDR3 spans 14 amino acids.

This clonotype was counted a few times. The rearrangement uses TRBV20-1 and TRBJ2-7, with 8 positions matching TRBD1. Per the germline V gene, CDR1 is DFQATT and CDR2 is SNEGSKA (reference sequence). The CDR3 is 11 amino acids. In DNA form, the CDR3 reads TGCAAGTTAGACAGGGGCGGCGAGCAGTACTTC. Translation gives CKLDRGGEQYF.

This clonotype was seen many times. This chain connects TRBV12-3 or TRBV12-4 to TRBJ2-2; weak D call: TRBD2 (5 bases). V lost 3 bases to trimming and J lost 7 bases, with 12 bases between them. CDR3 length: 14 amino acids. The CDR3, as DNA: TGTGCCAGCAGTTTGCGAGGGATTGGCGGGGAGCTGTTTTTT. Translation: CASSLRGIGGELFF.

This sequence joins TRBV7-2 and TRBJ2-7; D unresolved. The CDR3 loop spans 14 amino acids. From germline, CDR1 is SGHTA and CDR2 FQGNSA. V was cut by 7 bases and J by 2 bases, with 15 bases left in between. The CDR3 loop reads CASNQGRQTYEQYF. The CDR3 region has the DNA TGTGCCAGCAACCAAGGACGACAAACCTACGAGCAGTACTTC.

Written as DNA, the CDR3 is TGTGCCAGCAGCACCATTTTGGGCGGGGAGCTGTTTTTT. As protein: CASSTILGGELFF. The chain carries TRBV9 and TRBJ2-2; no clear D. This CDR3 region has 13 residues. CDR1 is SGDLS, CDR2 YYNGEE, per germline. Trimming pared 4 bases from V and 7 bases from J, leaving 11 bases between.

The chain uses TRBV28 and TRBJ2-1; no reliable D call. There are 16 residues in the CDR3. Germline V lookup: CDR1 MDHEN, CDR2 SYDVKM. Between the trimmed V and J ends, which lost 8 bases and 1 base, there was a span of 18 bases. DNA of the CDR3: TGTGCCAGCCGGGCTCGAACACGTCGGTCCTACAATGAGCAGTTCTTC. This gives the protein CASRARTRRSYNEQFF.

This clonotype occurred many times. The J gene is TRBJ2-2, the V gene TRBV6-5; no clear D gene. Per germline, CDR1 MNHEY and CDR2 SVGAGI. The CDR3 consists of 15 residues. The V and J ends lost 1 base and 2 bases respectively, with 8 bases between them. CDR3 sequence (DNA): TGTGCCAGCAGTTACTTCTCCCCAAACACCGGGGAGCTGTTTTTT. This encodes CASSYFSPNTGELFF.

The chain is built from TRBV6-2 or TRBV6-3 and TRBJ2-7; D uncertain. Trimming took off 4 bases at V and 1 base at J, with 5 bases between the two ends. This CDR3 region has 12 residues. Germline V CDR1 and CDR2: MNHEY, SVGEGT. Written as DNA, the CDR3 is TGTGCCAGCAGTTTACAGTCCTACGAGCAGTACTTC. This gives the protein CASSLQSYEQYF.

The chain is built from TRBV5-1 and TRBJ1-1; 10 bases agree with TRBD1. The CDR3 length is 15 residues. Trimming took 0 bases from V and 5 from J; bases not matched to a gene: 4. Per the germline V gene, CDR1 is SGHRS and CDR2 is YFSETQ. The CDR3: CASSLEGQGRTEAFF. CDR3 nucleotide sequence: TGCGCCAGCAGCTTGGAGGGACAGGGGAGAACTGAAGCTTTCTTT.

This clonotype showed up many times. The chain joins TRBV5-1 to TRBJ2-3; no firm D call. Germline CDR1 is SGHRS and CDR2 is YFSETQ. V was clipped by 0 bases and J by 1 base, with 3 bases between them. This CDR3 has 13 residues. The CDR3 DNA is TGCGCCAGCAGCTTGGACGGCACAGATACGCAGTATTTT. It encodes CASSLDGTDTQYF.

This clonotype was detected ten times or more. V is TRBV12-3 or TRBV12-4 and J is TRBJ1-5, with a possible D match to TRBD1 (5 bases). The CDR3 loop spans 14 amino acids. V lost 5 bases and J lost 4, with 12 bases in between. The CDR3 here is CASSRQGYNQPQHF. The CDR3 coding sequence is TGTGCCAGCAGTCGGCAGGGATATAATCAGCCCCAGCATTTT.

V gene TRBV19 combines with J gene TRBJ1-1, with D perhaps TRBD1 (5 bases). V lost 8 bases to trimming and J lost 2 bases, with 18 bases between them. The CDR3 spans 15 residues. The germline V gene has CDR1 LNHDA and CDR2 SQIVND (reference sequence). The CDR3 DNA is TGTGCCAGTTCAGTATCGTCAGGGTCCAACACTGAAGCTTTCTTT. Translated, it gives CASSVSSGSNTEAFF. The variable domain in full, with the rest retrieved from reference TRBV19 and TRBJ1-1, is DGGITQSPKYLFRKEGQNVTLSCEQNLNHDAMYWYRQDPGQGLRLIYYSQIVNDFQKGDIAEGYSVSREKKESFPLTVTSAQKNPTAFYLCASSVSSGSNTEAFFGQGTRLTVV.

This clonotype was seen only a few times. The chain joins TRBV10-3 to TRBJ2-2; weak D call: TRBD2 (5 bases). CDR1 ENHRY and CDR2 SYGVKD come from the germline V gene. The length of the CDR3 is 14 residues. The V end lost 6 bases, the J end lost 6 bases, and 14 bases lay between the germline ends. CDR3 sequence reads: CAIRRTLSSGELFF. CDR3 nucleotide sequence: TGTGCCATCAGAAGGACTCTTTCATCCGGGGAGCTGTTTTTT.

In its sample, this clonotype was seen many times. The chain recombines TRBV9 with TRBJ1-1; 8 nucleotides match TRBD1. Germline assignment: CDR1 SGDLS and CDR2 YYNGEE. Trimming cost V 4 bases and J 3 bases; bases outside gene matches: 8. The CDR3 extends over 15 amino acids. In DNA form, the CDR3 reads TGTGCCAGCAGCAGACGGACAGGGCGGGACACTGAAGCTTTCTTT. This codes for CASSRRTGRDTEAFF.

The sample holds a few counts of this clonotype. The J gene is TRBJ2-3, the V gene TRBV12-3 or TRBV12-4, with 11 bases aligning to TRBD2. V lost 6 bases and J lost 10; bases outside the gene matches: 15. The CDR3 extends over 16 amino acids. CDR3 nucleotide sequence: TGTGCCAGCAGCCTCTGGACTAGCGGGCGGTCTGGACCGCAGTATTTT. Translating gives CASSLWTSGRSGPQYF.

This clonotype was picked up a small number of times. The chain is built from TRBV28 and TRBJ2-7; perhaps TRBD2 as D (5 bases). The CDR3 totals 15 residues. V lost 8 bases, J lost 0 bases, and 17 bases lay in between. CDR1 is MDHEN, CDR2 SYDVKM, per germline. DNA of the CDR3: TGTGCCAGCGGAGCAGAATCCCGGGGCTCCTACGAGCAGTACTTC. Translated, it gives CASGAESRGSYEQYF.

This clonotype was counted at least ten times. V usage is TRBV20-1 and J usage is TRBJ2-7; D not resolved. With 5 bases removed from V and 0 bases from J, the gap between germline ends came to 14 bases. CDR1 and CDR2 (germline): DFQATT, SNEGSKA (reference sequence). The CDR3 extends over 14 amino acids. Written as DNA, the CDR3 is TGCAGTGCTCACCCTGGAGATCTCTCCTACGAGCAGTACTTC. This gives the protein CSAHPGDLSYEQYF.

This clonotype was counted between two and nine times. The chain links TRBV6-1 to TRBJ1-2; TRBD1 agrees at 9 bases. The J segment lost 4 bases and the V segment lost 6 bases, leaving 6 bases of the junction unmatched. CDR3 length equals 14 residues. The germline V gene has CDR1 MNHNS and CDR2 SASEGT. This chain's CDR3 is CASRGTGGGYGYTF. The CDR3 nucleotides are TGTGCCAGCAGAGGCACAGGGGGCGGCTATGGCTACACCTTC.

At least ten counts were recorded for this clonotype. The genes are TRBV5-1 and TRBJ2-5; D remains ambiguous. V was shortened by 1 base and J by 4 bases, with 8 bases between the two germline ends. CDR3 length: 13 residues. Germline values: CDR1 SGHRS, CDR2 YFSETQ. CDR3 coding DNA: TGCGCCAGCAGCTTGACCCCCCTAGAGACCCAGTACTTC. As protein: CASSLTPLETQYF.

This clonotype has a handful of counts. The chain joins TRBV20-1 to TRBJ2-1; 13 bases agree with TRBD2. The V and J ends lost 0 bases and 8 bases, in that order; junction bases with no gene match: 4. In germline, CDR1 is DFQATT, CDR2 SNEGSKA (reference sequence). The CDR3 spans 15 residues. CDR3 sequence reads: CSARDRTSGSDEQFF. CDR3 sequence (DNA): TGCAGTGCTAGAGATAGGACTAGCGGGAGCGATGAGCAGTTCTTC.